A selection of T cell receptor beta chains follows, all from one sample in a study of cytomegalovirus exposure and HLA in healthy donors. Using immunoSEQ multiplex PCR, the repertoire was profiled, and TCRdb retains in-frame clones only, with some absent. The repertoire has 150,000 to 200,000 clones, almost 80% of them found once; the top ten carry approximately 1.5%. Sample: PBMCs. These receptors were obtained from a male donor in good health and CMV-seronegative. Each CDR3 is given with its conserved first and last residue. D genes are given only for firm matches. Clone size is not always given. Where it is, it says once, few, many or a class for expanded clones.

clone_size j_call d_call cdr3_length v_call cdr3_nt cdr3_aa
. TRBJ2-7 TRBD2 16 TRBV7-9 TGTGCCAGCAGCTTCTTCCGGACTAGCGGCTCCTTTGAGCAGTACTTC CASSFFRTSGSFEQYF
. TRBJ1-4 . 16 TRBV4-3 TGCGCCAGCAGCCCGCGAGTCCAGGCTGACAATGAAAAACTGTTTTTT CASSPRVQADNEKLFF
. TRBJ1-3 . 16 TRBV19 TGTGCCAGTAGTACACTCGGGGGGATCTCTGGAAACACCATATATTTT CASSTLGGISGNTIYF
. TRBJ1-2 TRBD1 14 TRBV4-3 TGCGCCAGCAGCCAAGAGGGCAGGGGGTATGGCTACACCTTC CASSQEGRGYGYTF
few TRBJ1-3 TRBD1 15 TRBV7-9 TGTGCCAGCAGTTCCGACAGGGCCTTTGGAAACACCATATATTTT CASSSDRAFGNTIYF
. TRBJ1-2 . 12 TRBV6-1 TGTGCCAGCAGTGAGGGGACATATGGCTACACCTTC CASSEGTYGYTF
. TRBJ2-7 TRBD1 12 TRBV27 TGTGCCACTCGGGACAGGGTCTACGAGCAGTACTTC CATRDRVYEQYF
. TRBJ2-1 . 12 TRBV7-9 TGTGCCAGCAGTCGAGACTACAATGAGCAGTTCTTC CASSRDYNEQFF
. TRBJ2-5 TRBD1 14 TRBV5-1 TGCGCCAGCAGCCCGCAGGGGGTCCAGGAGACCCAGTACTTC CASSPQGVQETQYF
. TRBJ1-2 TRBD1 13 TRBV6-1 TGTGCCAGCAGTCAGCGGGACAGGGGAGGCTACACCTTC CASSQRDRGGYTF
. TRBJ2-7 . 15 TRBV4-3 TGCGCCAGCAGCCAAGATGAGGGTATTAGAGTGGGGCAGTACTTC CASSQDEGIRVGQYF
. TRBJ2-1 TRBD2 16 TRBV11-3 TGTGCCAGCAGCTTCTCGGTGGGAGGGCCGTTGGATGAGCAGTTCTTC CASSFSVGGPLDEQFF
. TRBJ1-1 . 14 TRBV4-2 TGTGCCAGCAGCCAAGAGTGGAGAGGCACTGAAGCTTTCTTT CASSQEWRGTEAFF
. TRBJ2-1 TRBD2 14 TRBV4-3 TGCGCCAGCAGCCGGAGCGGGGCCTACAATGAGCAGTTCTTC CASSRSGAYNEQFF